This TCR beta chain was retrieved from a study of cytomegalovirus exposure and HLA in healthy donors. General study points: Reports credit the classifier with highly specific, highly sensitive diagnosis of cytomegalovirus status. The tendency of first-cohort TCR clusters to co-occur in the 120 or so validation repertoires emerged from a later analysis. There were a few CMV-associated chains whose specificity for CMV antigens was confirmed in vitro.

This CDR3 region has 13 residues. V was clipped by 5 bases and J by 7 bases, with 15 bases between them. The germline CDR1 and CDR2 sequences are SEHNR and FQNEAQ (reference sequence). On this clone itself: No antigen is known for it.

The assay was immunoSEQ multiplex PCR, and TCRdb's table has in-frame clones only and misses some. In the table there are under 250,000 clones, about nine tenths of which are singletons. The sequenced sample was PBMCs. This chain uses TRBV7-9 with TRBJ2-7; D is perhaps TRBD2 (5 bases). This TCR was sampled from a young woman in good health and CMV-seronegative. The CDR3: CASSPDGEREQYF. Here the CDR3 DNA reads TGTGCCAGCAGCCCAGACGGAGAGCGGGAGCAGTACTTC.